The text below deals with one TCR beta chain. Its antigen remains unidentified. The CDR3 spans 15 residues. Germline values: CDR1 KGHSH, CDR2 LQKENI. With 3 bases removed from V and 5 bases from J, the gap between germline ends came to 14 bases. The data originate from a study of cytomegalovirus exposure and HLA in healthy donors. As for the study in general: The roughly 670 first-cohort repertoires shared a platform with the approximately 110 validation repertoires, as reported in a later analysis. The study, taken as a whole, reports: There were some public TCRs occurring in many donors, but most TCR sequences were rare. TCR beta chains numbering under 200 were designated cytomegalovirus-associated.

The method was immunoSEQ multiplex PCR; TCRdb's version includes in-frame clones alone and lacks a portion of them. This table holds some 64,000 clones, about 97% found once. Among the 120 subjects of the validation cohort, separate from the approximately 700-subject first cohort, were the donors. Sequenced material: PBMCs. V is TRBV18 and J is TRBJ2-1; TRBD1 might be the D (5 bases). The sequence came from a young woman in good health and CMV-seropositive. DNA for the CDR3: TGTGCCAGCTCACCCCACCCAGGGTCCCACAATGAGCAGTTCTTC. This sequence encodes CASSPHPGSHNEQFF.